The next 30 T cell receptor beta chains were all read from a single sample in a study of T cells in Graves' hyperthyroidism and ophthalmopathy. Amplified TCR beta CDR3 regions derived from RNA transcripts. A set of HTBI primers served as the primers for a first-round RT-PCR of the TCR CDR3. TCRdb reprocessed the multiplex PCR reads via MiXCR and lists one record per CDR3 protein. The table includes some 400,000 distinct CDR3 sequences, 13% detected once. The sequencing input was blood. The receptors here all came from a man aged 25-45 years with Graves' hyperthyroidism that later progressed to Graves' ophthalmopathy.

This clonotype occurred many times. This sequence joins TRBV12-3 or TRBV12-4 and TRBJ1-1; D is perhaps TRBD1 (5 bases). The CDR3 sequence is 14 residues long. The V and J ends lost 5 bases and 5 bases respectively, with 15 bases between them. Here the CDR3 DNA reads TGTGCCAGCAGTCTAGTGGGGGGGGAGACTGAAGCTTTCTTT. Translated: CASSLVGGETEAFF.

This clonotype showed up many times. V usage is TRBV11-2 and J usage is TRBJ2-6; D unclear. The germline V and J ends were trimmed by 3 bases and 0 bases, with 9 bases remaining between them. The CDR3 totals 16 residues. Per the germline V gene, CDR1 is SGHAT and CDR2 is FQNNGV. The chain's CDR3 is CASSFFLGSGANVLTF. Here the CDR3 DNA reads TGTGCCAGCAGCTTCTTCTTGGGCTCTGGGGCCAACGTCCTGACTTTC.

This clonotype was recorded many times. CDR3 nucleotides: TGCAGTGCTTTAGGTTCAGATACGCAGTATTTT. Protein sequence: CSALGSDTQYF. The chain links TRBV20-1 to TRBJ2-3; no definite D call. Trimming took 5 bases from V and 4 from J, leaving 7 bases between them. This CDR3 contains 11 residues. CDR1 is DFQATT and CDR2 is SNEGSKA in the germline V gene (reference sequence).

This clonotype has a count of ten or more. The chain is built from TRBV9 and TRBJ2-7; TRBD1 is a possible D gene (5 bases). The CDR3 runs 13 residues. V lost 3 bases and J lost 6, with 13 bases in between. Looked up from germline, CDR1 is SGDLS and CDR2 is YYNGEE. The CDR3 here is CASSEEQGSEQYF. CDR3 bases: TGTGCCAGCAGCGAGGAGCAGGGTTCCGAGCAGTACTTC.

This clonotype was seen more than once but under ten times. A much larger clone lies a single base off, so this may be a read error. This sequence joins TRBV15 and TRBJ1-1; 9 bases agree with TRBD1. V was clipped by 9 bases and J by 10 bases; unmatched bases: 9. The germline gives CDR1 LNHNV, CDR2 YYDKDF (reference sequence). CDR3 length: 12 amino acids. In DNA, the CDR3 is TGTGCCACATCGATCCCGGACAGGGGAGCTTTCTTT. Translating it yields CATSIPDRGAFF.

This clonotype came up many times. The chain carries TRBV7-2 and TRBJ2-3; 11 nucleotides align to TRBD1. Germline assignment: CDR1 SGHTA and CDR2 FQGNSA. J lost 5 bases, V lost 7 bases, and 5 bases had no gene match. The CDR3 is made up of 14 amino acids. CDR3 nucleotides: TGTGCCAGCATGTGGGACAGGGGGGGAGATACGCAGTATTTT. Amino acids: CASMWDRGGDTQYF.

In this sample, this clonotype turned up many times. The chain recombines TRBV20-1 with TRBJ2-7; the D gene is possibly TRBD2 (6 bases). V was shortened by 6 bases and J by 1 base, with 16 bases between the two germline ends. Germline assignment: CDR1 DFQATT and CDR2 SNEGSKA (reference sequence). The CDR3 is 14 residues long. The CDR3 protein is CSADVSGPSYEQYF. The CDR3 coding sequence is TGCAGTGCCGACGTTAGCGGTCCTTCCTACGAGCAGTACTTC.

This clonotype was seen at least ten times. The chain combines TRBV10-2 with TRBJ2-1; tentative D call: TRBD2 (7 bases). Germline CDR1 WSHSY, CDR2 SAAADI. The CDR3 consists of 15 residues. Trimming left V 10 bases short and J 2 bases short, with 18 bases between. CDR3: CATFIGGLTYNEQFF. The CDR3 DNA is TGCGCCACCTTTATCGGGGGGCTCACCTACAATGAGCAGTTCTTC.

The table lists this clonotype with many counts. The chain combines TRBV28 with TRBJ1-2; D is perhaps TRBD1 (5 bases). The germline V gene has CDR1 MDHEN and CDR2 SYDVKM. V was shortened by 6 bases and J by 8 bases, with 22 bases between the two germline ends. The CDR3 has 15 residues. The CDR3 protein is CASSAPGIFFQGYTF. The CDR3 nucleotides read TGTGCCAGCAGCGCCCCAGGGATTTTTTTTCAGGGCTACACCTTC.

This clonotype appeared a few times. This sequence joins TRBV20-1 and TRBJ2-1; weak D call: TRBD2 (5 bases). Trimming pared 0 bases from V and 0 bases from J, leaving 9 bases between. The CDR3 runs 15 residues. The germline CDR1 and CDR2 sequences are DFQATT and SNEGSKA (reference sequence). CDR3 in DNA: TGCAGTGCTAGAGAAACTACTAGCTCCTACAATGAGCAGTTCTTC. It specifies CSARETTSSYNEQFF.

As to this clonotype: At one end the junction does not follow the germline gene, possibly because of a read error. The chain is built from TRBV28 and TRBJ2-7, with 7 bases aligning to TRBD1. CDR1 and CDR2 from the germline V gene are MDHEN and SYDVKM. The length of the CDR3 is 13 residues. The chain's CDR3 is CASSWGQPYEQHF. The CDR3 DNA reads TGTGCCAGCAGTTGGGGACAGCCCTACGAGCAGCACTTC.

This clonotype was counted only a few times. The chain is built from TRBV5-1 and TRBJ2-4, with D uncertain. CDR1 is SGHRS and CDR2 is YFSETQ in the germline V gene. This CDR3 is 13 amino acids long. V gave up 0 bases and J gave up 5 bases, with 6 bases separating them. CDR3 in amino acids: CASSLGYQNIQYF. The CDR3 DNA is TGCGCCAGCAGCTTGGGATACCAAAACATTCAGTACTTC.

At least ten counts were recorded for this clonotype. The chain is built from TRBV20-1 and TRBJ1-1; no firm D call. CDR1 DFQATT and CDR2 SNEGSKA come from the germline V gene (reference sequence). CDR3 length equals 11 residues. Trimming pared 3 bases from V and 2 bases from J, leaving 4 bases between. As DNA, the CDR3 is TGCAGTGCTAGGTTTAACACTGAAGCTTTCTTT. As protein: CSARFNTEAFF.

This clonotype has only a few counts. The chain couples TRBV4-1 to TRBJ2-3; D could derive from TRBD1 or TRBD2 (5 bases each). The CDR3 is made up of 15 amino acids. With 0 bases removed from V and 7 bases from J, the gap between germline ends came to 14 bases. The V gene's germline CDR1 is MGHRA and CDR2 YSYEKL. CDR3 in DNA: TGCGCCAGCAGCCAAGACCACCCGGGGCCGAATACGCAGTATTTT. Translation gives CASSQDHPGPNTQYF.

This clonotype was counted ten times or more. The chain employs TRBV11-3 and TRBJ1-1; TRBD1 might be the D (5 bases). The CDR3 consists of 13 residues. V was cut by 4 bases and J by 1 base, with 7 bases left in between. Per the germline V gene, CDR1 is SGHNT and CDR2 is YENEEA. The CDR3 reads CASSWTTNTEAFF. The CDR3 DNA follows: TGTGCCAGCAGCTGGACAACGAACACTGAAGCTTTCTTT.

In its sample, this clonotype was seen many times. The chain uses TRBV11-2 and TRBJ1-5; D is possibly TRBD1 (5 bases). V was clipped by 4 bases and J by 5 bases, with 18 bases between them. This CDR3 contains 16 residues. The germline V gene encodes CDR1 SGHAT and CDR2 FQNNGV. CDR3 sequence (DNA): TGTGCCAGCAGCTCGAATTTGGGGGGGTTGGATCAGCCCCAGCATTTT. This translates into CASSSNLGGLDQPQHF. Based on the CDR3 plus reference TRBV11-2 and TRBJ1-5, the full variable domain is EAGVAQSPRYKIIEKRQSVAFWCNPISGHATLYWYQQILGQGPKLLIQFQNNGVVDDSQLPKDRFSAERLKGVDSTLKIQPAKLEDSAVYLCASSSNLGGLDQPQHFGDGTRLSIL.

In this sample, this clonotype turned up many times. V is TRBV12-3 or TRBV12-4 and J is TRBJ1-5; 8 bases match TRBD1. The CDR3 spans 16 residues. V was clipped by 8 bases and J by 0 bases; unmatched bases: 9. CDR3 nucleotide sequence: TGTGCCAGCTCGCTGACAGGGGACTTTAGCAATCAGCCCCAGCATTTT. Protein product: CASSLTGDFSNQPQHF.

This clonotype was seen repeatedly, ten times or more. This chain links TRBV12-3 or TRBV12-4 with TRBJ1-5; 7 positions agree with TRBD1. The CDR3 contains 12 residues. V gave up 6 bases and J gave up 7 bases; unmatched junction bases: 3. CDR3 residues: CASRKQGQPQHF. Written as DNA, the CDR3 is TGTGCCAGCAGGAAACAGGGGCAGCCCCAGCATTTT.

There are many counts of this clonotype. The chain recombines TRBV28 with TRBJ1-3; TRBD1 matches 8 bases. Germline trimming cut 5 bases from V and 0 bases from J; bases unmatched to any gene: 12. The CDR3 spans 18 residues. In germline, CDR1 is MDHEN, CDR2 SYDVKM. CDR3 in amino acids: CASSESPGTGRSGNTIYF. The CDR3 nucleotides read TGTGCCAGCAGTGAATCTCCCGGGACAGGACGCTCTGGAAACACCATATATTTT. Full variable domain (rest looked up from reference TRBV28 and TRBJ1-3): DVKVTQSSRYLVKRTGEKVFLECVQDMDHENMFWYRQDPGLGLRLIYFSYDVKMKEKGDIPEGYSVSREKKERFSLILESASTNQTSMYLCASSESPGTGRSGNTIYFGEGSWLTVV.

This clonotype was counted many times. The gene calls are TRBV7-8 and TRBJ1-4; tentatively, D is TRBD1 (5 bases). Trimming shortened V by 2 bases and J by 3 bases, and 10 bases separated the two germline ends. From germline, CDR1 is SGHVS and CDR2 FQNEAQ. The CDR3 extends over 15 amino acids. The DNA for the CDR3 is TGTGCCAGCAGCTTAATAAGGGGCCCTAATGAAAAACTGTTTTTT. Translation: CASSLIRGPNEKLFF.

J is TRBJ2-5 and V is TRBV5-1, with D possibly matching TRBD2 (5 bases). Trimming left V 4 bases short and J 1 base short, with 14 bases between. The CDR3 has 15 residues. Germline-derived CDR1 and CDR2 are SGHRS and YFSETQ. The CDR3 DNA follows: TGCGCCAGCAGCGTAGTACTGGCGGGCCAAGAGACCCAGTACTTC. Its translation: CASSVVLAGQETQYF.

This clonotype was counted many times. In nucleotides, the CDR3 is TGCGCCAGCAGCTTATGGGCAGGGGAGGGTGAGCAGTTCTTC. It translates to CASSLWAGEGEQFF. This chain uses TRBV5-1 with TRBJ2-1; possible D gene TRBD2, 7 bases. This CDR3 comprises 14 residues. Germline CDR1 is SGHRS and CDR2 is YFSETQ. The V end lost 2 bases, the J end lost 9 bases, and 15 bases lay between the germline ends.

To note about this clonotype: A much larger clone differs by one base, so this may be a read error. The chain has TRBV7-2 and TRBJ1-5; a possible D gene is TRBD1 (5 bases). The CDR3 runs 13 residues. In germline, CDR1 is SGHTA, CDR2 FQGNSA. DNA for the CDR3: TGTGCCAGCTCCCGGGACCTCTATCAGCCCCCGCATTTT. Protein product: CASSRDLYQPPHF.

This clonotype was detected many times. The CDR3 sequence: CASSSGTHTEAFF. CDR3 DNA: TGTGCCAGCAGTTCCGGGACGCACACTGAAGCTTTCTTT. The genes are TRBV6-2 or TRBV6-3 and TRBJ1-1, with D possibly matching TRBD1 (5 bases). The CDR3 is 13 amino acids. V was pared by 4 bases and J by 3 bases, with 9 bases between. The germline CDR1 and CDR2 sequences are MNHEY and SVGEGT.

Points on this clonotype: This clone may be a read error of a much larger clone one base away. For the CDR3, the DNA is TGTGTCAGCTCACCTAGTACCACAGATACGCAGTATTTT. Its translation is CVSSPSTTDTQYF. This chain joins TRBV18 and TRBJ2-3; D gene uncertain. The CDR3 covers 13 residues. Germline lookup yields CDR1 KGHSH and CDR2 LQKENI.

This clonotype appeared many times. V gene TRBV11-2 combines with J gene TRBJ2-1, with 9 bases matching TRBD1. The CDR3 loop spans 18 amino acids. Germline assignment: CDR1 SGHAT and CDR2 FQNNGV. Trimming at V came to 4 bases and at J to 0 bases, leaving 10 bases not matched to a gene. The CDR3 coding sequence is TGTGCCAGCAGCTCCGGGACAGGGCGATCTATCTCCTACAATGAGCAGTTCTTC. This encodes CASSSGTGRSISYNEQFF. The full variable domain, in which reference TRBV11-2 and TRBJ2-1 provide the parts outside the CDR3, is EAGVAQSPRYKIIEKRQSVAFWCNPISGHATLYWYQQILGQGPKLLIQFQNNGVVDDSQLPKDRFSAERLKGVDSTLKIQPAKLEDSAVYLCASSSGTGRSISYNEQFFGPGTRLTVL.

The chain links TRBV3-1 to TRBJ2-7; TRBD1 aligns across 9 bases. The CDR3 loop spans 15 amino acids. V gave up 4 bases and J gave up 0 bases; unmatched junction bases: 4. CDR1 is LGHDT, CDR2 YNNKEL, per germline (reference sequence). The CDR3, as DNA: TGTGCCAGCAGCCGCGGGACAGGGACCTCCTACGAGCAGTACTTC. Amino acids: CASSRGTGTSYEQYF.

This clonotype was observed many times. The chain is built from TRBV6-1 and TRBJ2-1, with TRBD2 matching 9 bases. The length of the CDR3 is 13 residues. Trimming removed 7 bases from V and 7 bases from J; junction bases left unmatched: 5. Germline CDR1 and CDR2: MNHNS and SASEGT. The CDR3 nucleotides are TGTGCCAGCAAGAGCGGGGGGCGGAATGAGCAGTTCTTC. Translated: CASKSGGRNEQFF.

The chain uses TRBV4-1 and TRBJ1-6; D gene uncertain. The CDR3 spans 17 residues. The V gene's germline CDR1 is MGHRA and CDR2 YSYEKL. V lost 4 bases, J lost 7 bases, and 20 bases lay in between. The CDR3 sequence: CASSLTGLRARNSPLHF. CDR3 coding DNA: TGCGCCAGCAGCCTAACGGGGTTAAGGGCTCGAAATTCACCCCTCCACTTT.

This clonotype came up many times. The rearrangement joins TRBV7-9 to TRBJ2-4, with D perhaps matching TRBD1 (6 bases). In germline, CDR1 is SEHNR, CDR2 FQNEAQ (reference sequence). The length of the CDR3 is 14 residues. Trimming shortened V by 1 base and J by 6 bases, and 10 bases separated the two germline ends. The CDR3 loop reads CASSLVARGNIQYF. The CDR3 bases are TGTGCCAGCAGCTTAGTTGCCAGGGGAAACATTCAGTACTTC.